This TCR beta chain originates from a study of Tregs in tolerant kidney transplant recipients. FACS sorting followed a 6-day coculture of CFSE-labeled recipient PBMCs with irradiated graft donor PBMCs. A note on this clone: What it binds is unknown.

Whole-study findings and limits: In tolerant patients, donor-specific Tregs outgrew total Tregs, suggesting antigen-driven expansion.

V was pared by 5 bases and J by 2 bases, with 8 bases of the junction left unmatched. CDR3 length: 15 amino acids. Germline CDR1 reads LNHDA; CDR2 reads SQIVND (reference sequence). Here immunoSEQ multiplex PCR was the method, and the copy in TCRdb shows in-frame clones only, minus some. The repertoire holds 15,000 to 19,000 clones, with around 50% as singletons. Source: CD4+ T cells from blood cultured with allogeneic cells, taken before the transplant. The rearrangement joins TRBV19 to TRBJ2-7; 8 bases fit TRBD1. The source of this sequence is a human patient who received a combined kidney and bone marrow transplant. CDR3 sequence: CASSRSGTGAYEQYF. Written as DNA, the CDR3 is TGTGCCAGTAGTCGATCCGGGACAGGTGCCTACGAGCAGTACTTC.